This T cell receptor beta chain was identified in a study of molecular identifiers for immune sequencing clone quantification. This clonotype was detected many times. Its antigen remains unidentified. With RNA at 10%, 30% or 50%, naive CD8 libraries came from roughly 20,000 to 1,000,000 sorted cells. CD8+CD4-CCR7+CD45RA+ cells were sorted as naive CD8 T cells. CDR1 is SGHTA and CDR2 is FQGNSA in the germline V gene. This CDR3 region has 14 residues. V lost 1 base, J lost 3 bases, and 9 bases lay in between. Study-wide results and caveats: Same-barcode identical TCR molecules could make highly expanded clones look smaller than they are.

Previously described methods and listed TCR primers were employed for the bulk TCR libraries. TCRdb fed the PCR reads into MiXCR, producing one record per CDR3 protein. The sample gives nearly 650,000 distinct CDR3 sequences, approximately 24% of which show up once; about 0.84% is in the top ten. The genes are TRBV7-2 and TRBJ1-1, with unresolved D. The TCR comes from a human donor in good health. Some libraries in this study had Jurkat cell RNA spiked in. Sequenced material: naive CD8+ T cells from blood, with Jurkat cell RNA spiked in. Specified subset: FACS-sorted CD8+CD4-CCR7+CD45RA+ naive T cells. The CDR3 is CASSLDHVDTEAFF. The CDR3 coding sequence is TGTGCCAGCAGCTTAGATCATGTGGACACTGAAGCTTTCTTT.